What follows is one TCR beta chain and its context. Its antigen is not identified. The length of the CDR3 is 13 residues. V gave up 6 bases and J gave up 8 bases; unmatched junction bases: 5. Germline CDR1 is ENHRY and CDR2 is SYGVKD. Clones were sequenced by immunoSEQ multiplex PCR, and TCRdb holds only the in-frame ones, with some missing. The table has about 26,000 clones, around 75% seen once. These data belong to a study of CD4 T cells in relation to SARS-CoV-2 and coronaviruses. Study-level background: ViraFEST: approximately eleven-day antigen culture of PBMCs, then TCR beta CDR3 sequencing. Shared crossreactive spike epitopes were mapped to their HLA restriction.

The unexposed donors gave CD4+ T cells in about 2010-2019, prior to COVID-19. After about 10 days of culture, CD4+ T cells were isolated. The study, taken as a whole, reports: Each donor contributed either pre-pandemic or post-infection samples, not both.

This sequence was found in a human donor in good health. Sequencing was performed on CD4+ T cells from PBMCs, cultured in vitro. The chain links TRBV10-3 to TRBJ2-2; 8 bases map to TRBD1. This CDR3 reads CAIRAGGGGELFF. The CDR3 region has the DNA TGTGCCATCAGGGCAGGGGGCGGAGGGGAGCTGTTTTTT.